This entry features one T cell receptor beta chain sequence. Sequence at one end of the junction differs from germline and may be a read error. Study processing details: Scientists estimated how many nucleated cells there were by amplifying reference gene primers. Generated by immunoSEQ multiplex PCR, the TCRdb table keeps only in-frame clones and is missing some. The V and J calls and clone size are taken from that table; D and trimming were inferred from the DNA. The data show about 140,000 clones, roughly 81% seen once. This entry comes from a study of blood T cell repertoires in COVID-19. Overall study: The samples span acute and convalescent COVID-19 from the United States, Italy and Spain.

This CDR3 contains 15 residues. Germline loops: CDR1 SSHAT, CDR2 FNYEAQ (reference sequence). Sample: peripheral blood. V usage is TRBV7-7 and J usage is TRBJ2-5; the match to TRBD2 covers 10 bases. The origin of this receptor is a woman aged 50 to 65 with active or convalescent COVID-19. The CDR3 DNA is TGTGCTAGCAGCCCACTAGCGGGGTTCCAAGAGACCCAGTACTTC. The encoded protein is CASSPLAGFQETQYF.